This T cell receptor (beta chain) was retrieved from a study of T cell changes during pregnancy in multiple sclerosis. The CDR3 length is 14 residues. Assay used: immunoSEQ multiplex PCR; TCRdb lists only in-frame clones, some missing. The sample records about 38,000 clones, 91% being singletons. This material consisted of CD8+ T cells from peripheral blood mononuclear cells, taken after pregnancy. This sequence joins TRBV21-1 and TRBJ2-1; TRBD1, the table's D call, was not compared with the DNA. TRBV21-1 is a pseudogene. This receptor was identified in a female donor with multiple sclerosis, enrolled in a pregnancy study. The CDR3 region is CASSNERGQEGEFF. CDR3 nucleotide sequence: TGTGCCAGCAGCAATGAACGTGGACAGGAGGGGGAGTTCTTC.